This section outlines one T cell receptor beta chain sequence together with its context. What it binds is unknown. The CDR3 is made up of 18 amino acids. V lost 6 bases to trimming and J lost 4 bases, with 27 bases between them. The germline CDR1 and CDR2 sequences are SEHNR and FQNEAQ (reference sequence). The data were taken from a study of T cells in Graves' hyperthyroidism and ophthalmopathy. In the study overall: Upon initial diagnosis and before any treatment, peripheral blood was collected. Overall study results and limits: The blood repertoire included most of the expanded thyroid clonotypes above 0.001.

The CDR3 regions of TCR beta were amplified from RNA transcripts. First-round RT-PCR of the TCR CDR3 relied on the HTBI primer set. Using its own MiXCR run on the multiplex PCR reads, TCRdb lists one record per CDR3 protein. The sample comprises 700,000 to 850,000 distinct CDR3 sequences, roughly 32% of which are singletons, and around 29% rests with the top ten. The definition of stable Graves' hyperthyroidism was no ophthalmopathy progression within 18 months. Diagnostic decisions used clinical symptoms, serum thyroxine and TRAb, thyroid ultrasound and orbital computed tomography. The TCR sequence derives from a woman between 40 and 50 years old with Graves' hyperthyroidism. The chain is built from TRBV7-9 and TRBJ2-5; either TRBD1 or TRBD2 may supply D (7 bases each). The sample taken for sequencing was blood. The CDR3 DNA follows: TGTGCCAGCAGACGAACCAGGGGGGGGCGAAAGGTGGGAGAGACCCAGTACTTC. Its translation: CASRRTRGGRKVGETQYF.